This TCR beta chain was retrieved from a study of blood T cell repertoires in COVID-19. Study in general: Samples representing acute and convalescent COVID-19 were sourced from the United States, Italy and Spain. The cDNA or gDNA used as material had been derived from T cells, B-cell-depleted T cells, or PBMCs.

In the original processing: Nucleated cell counts were estimated from reference gene primer amplification. TCRdb's copy holds only in-frame clones and misses some; the assay was immunoSEQ multiplex PCR. V and J calls and clone size are given by that table; D and trimming were obtained from the DNA. This table has 53,000 or so clones, around 84% appearing once. This CDR3 contains 16 residues. Unmatched junction bases numbered 9, after V lost 5 bases and J lost 7 bases. Germline V gives CDR1 SNHLY, CDR2 FYNNEI. This chain joins TRBV2 and TRBJ2-1; TRBD2 agrees at 12 bases. Source material: peripheral blood. This TCR was sampled from an older man with active COVID-19. CDR3 bases: TGTGCCAGCAGTCTACAAGGTCTAGCGGGAGGGAATGAGCAGTTCTTC. Amino acids: CASSLQGLAGGNEQFF.